Listed below are T cell receptor beta chains from one sample, sequenced in a study of shared clonotypes between healthy human individuals. Assay: immunoSEQ multiplex PCR; the TCRdb copy retains only in-frame clones and omits some. The sample lists a few million clones; 80% to 95% were seen once. The sequencing input was naive CD4+ T cells from PBMCs. These receptor sequences come from a man between 18 and 35 years old in good health. Some clones in this sample may be carry-over from other donors' samples. CDR3s include the opening cysteine and the closing phenylalanine or tryptophan. The order of the fields is V gene, clone size, D gene, J gene, CDR3 DNA, CDR3 protein. D genes are given only for firm matches. Some rows have no size entry. The others give once, few or many, or a class for an expanded clone.

v_gene: TRBV6-5
abundance: NA
d_gene: TRBD1
j_gene: TRBJ2-7
CDR3nt: TGTGCCAGCAGTGTGGGACAGGGGAGGAGCGAGCAGTACTTC
CDR3aa: CASSVGQGRSEQYF

v_gene: TRBV27
abundance: NA
d_gene: TRBD2
j_gene: TRBJ2-4
CDR3nt: TGTGCCAGCAGTTTATTGAGTCGCGGGAGGGAAGCCAAAAACATTCAGTACTTC
CDR3aa: CASSLLSRGREAKNIQYF

v_gene: TRBV27
abundance: NA
d_gene: NA
j_gene: TRBJ2-7
CDR3nt: TGTGCCAGCAGTTTCCCTAACAGCGAGCAGTACTTC
CDR3aa: CASSFPNSEQYF

v_gene: TRBV7-2
abundance: NA
d_gene: TRBD1
j_gene: TRBJ1-3
CDR3nt: TGTGCCAGCAGCTTAGGAGGGACAGGGGCTGGAAACACCATATATTTT
CDR3aa: CASSLGGTGAGNTIYF

v_gene: TRBV29-1
abundance: few
d_gene: NA
j_gene: TRBJ1-1
CDR3nt: TGCAGCGCCAGTCAGGGAGGGGACACTGAAGCTTTCTTT
CDR3aa: CSASQGGDTEAFF

v_gene: TRBV28
abundance: NA
d_gene: TRBD1
j_gene: TRBJ2-7
CDR3nt: TGTGCCAGCAGTTCCCCCAGGGGGCTAGTTCAAGACGAGCAGTACTTC
CDR3aa: CASSSPRGLVQDEQYF

v_gene: TRBV29-1
abundance: NA
d_gene: NA
j_gene: TRBJ1-2
CDR3nt: TGCAGCGTTGGGGACGGCTACACCTTC
CDR3aa: CSVGDGYTF

v_gene: TRBV23-1
abundance: NA
d_gene: TRBD1
j_gene: TRBJ2-1
CDR3nt: TGCGCCAGCAGTCAATCTGGCAAGGGACAGGGGTACAATGAGCAGTTCTTC
CDR3aa: CASSQSGKGQGYNEQFF

v_gene: TRBV30
abundance: NA
d_gene: NA
j_gene: TRBJ1-5
CDR3nt: TGTGCCTGGGCTCCAGGGAATGGTCAGCCCCAGCATTTT
CDR3aa: CAWAPGNGQPQHF

v_gene: TRBV5-8
abundance: NA
d_gene: NA
j_gene: TRBJ1-5
CDR3nt: TGTGCCAGCAGCTTGGGGGCGACCTGGGGGCAGCCCCAGCATTTT
CDR3aa: CASSLGATWGQPQHF

v_gene: TRBV5-1
abundance: NA
d_gene: TRBD2
j_gene: TRBJ2-5
CDR3nt: TGCGCCAGCAGCGACGGACTAGGCGCAGAGACCCAGTACTTC
CDR3aa: CASSDGLGAETQYF

v_gene: TRBV28
abundance: NA
d_gene: NA
j_gene: TRBJ2-5
CDR3nt: TGTGCCAGCAGTTTGAGCTGGGGGCGGGGGGAGACCCAGTACTTC
CDR3aa: CASSLSWGRGETQYF

v_gene: TRBV10-2
abundance: NA
d_gene: NA
j_gene: TRBJ2-2
CDR3nt: TGCGCCAGCAATAGGGACTTCGACACCGGGGAGCTGTTTTTT
CDR3aa: CASNRDFDTGELFF

v_gene: TRBV19
abundance: NA
d_gene: NA
j_gene: TRBJ1-1
CDR3nt: TGTGCCAGTAGCCAGACAGTCCCCGCGGGGGCTTTCTTT
CDR3aa: CASSQTVPAGAFF

v_gene: TRBV11-2
abundance: NA
d_gene: NA
j_gene: TRBJ1-4
CDR3nt: TGTGCCAGCAGCTTAAGGGTTGGTGAAAAACTGTTTTTT
CDR3aa: CASSLRVGEKLFF

v_gene: TRBV11-3
abundance: NA
d_gene: NA
j_gene: TRBJ1-3
CDR3nt: TGTGCCAGCAGCTTAGTAGGGCGTCGCGGAAACACCATATATTTT
CDR3aa: CASSLVGRRGNTIYF

v_gene: TRBV27
abundance: NA
d_gene: TRBD1
j_gene: TRBJ2-1
CDR3nt: TGTGCCAGCAGGACCCGGACGGGGACAGCCTACAATGAGCAGTTCTTC
CDR3aa: CASRTRTGTAYNEQFF

v_gene: TRBV6-4
abundance: NA
d_gene: NA
j_gene: TRBJ2-3
CDR3nt: TGTGCCAGCAGTGACTCGGGACTTAGCACAGATACGCAGTATTTT
CDR3aa: CASSDSGLSTDTQYF

v_gene: TRBV7-9
abundance: NA
d_gene: NA
j_gene: TRBJ1-2
CDR3nt: TGTGCCAGCAGCCCGACCGGCCAACTCCAGGGGCGTGATGGCTACACCTTC
CDR3aa: CASSPTGQLQGRDGYTF

v_gene: TRBV5-8
abundance: once
d_gene: NA
j_gene: TRBJ2-5
CDR3nt: TGTGCCAGCAGCTTGAGAGGGGGTGAGACCCAGTACTTC
CDR3aa: CASSLRGGETQYF

v_gene: TRBV7-9
abundance: NA
d_gene: TRBD2
j_gene: TRBJ2-1
CDR3nt: TGTGCCAGCAGCTTAGGGACTAGCGGGAGGATCTACAATGAGCAGTTCTTC
CDR3aa: CASSLGTSGRIYNEQFF

v_gene: TRBV28
abundance: NA
d_gene: NA
j_gene: TRBJ1-1
CDR3nt: TGTGCCAGCAGTTTAGGGGAAATAAAAGCTTTCTTT
CDR3aa: CASSLGEIKAFF

v_gene: TRBV30
abundance: few
d_gene: TRBD1
j_gene: TRBJ1-2
CDR3nt: TGTGCCGGGAACAGGGGTGGCTACACCTTC
CDR3aa: CAGNRGGYTF

v_gene: TRBV19
abundance: NA
d_gene: NA
j_gene: TRBJ1-2
CDR3nt: TGTGCCAAACCTGCCCCCACAGCCCTTAGTGGCTACACCTTC
CDR3aa: CAKPAPTALSGYTF

v_gene: TRBV2
abundance: NA
d_gene: TRBD2
j_gene: TRBJ2-3
CDR3nt: TGTGCCAGCGAGGGACTAGCGGAAAGCACAGATACGCAGTATTTT
CDR3aa: CASEGLAESTDTQYF

v_gene: TRBV18
abundance: once
d_gene: TRBD2
j_gene: TRBJ2-7
CDR3nt: TGTGCCAGCTCAATTAGCGGGATCTCCTACGAGCAGTACTTC
CDR3aa: CASSISGISYEQYF

v_gene: TRBV7-2
abundance: NA
d_gene: NA
j_gene: TRBJ2-4
CDR3nt: TGTGCCAGCAGCCACAGACTTACAAGGGGTGCAAACATTCAGTACTTC
CDR3aa: CASSHRLTRGANIQYF

v_gene: TRBV5-5
abundance: NA
d_gene: NA
j_gene: TRBJ1-6
CDR3nt: TGTGCCAGCAGATACTCCCCAGTAGCAAATTCACCCCTCCACTTT
CDR3aa: CASRYSPVANSPLHF

v_gene: TRBV11-2
abundance: NA
d_gene: TRBD2
j_gene: TRBJ2-1
CDR3nt: TGTGCCAGCAGCCGGTGGGGGACTAGCCCCCCAAATGAGCAGTTCTTC
CDR3aa: CASSRWGTSPPNEQFF